This section outlines one TCR beta chain sequence together with its context. The target antigen is unknown. The sample comes from a study of T cell responses to AZD1222 COVID-19 vaccine. Study-wide points: Donors were chiefly white British, with a greater number of females, and clonal diversity was perhaps underestimated.

Trimming cost V 2 bases and J 1 base, with 12 bases left between them. The CDR3 has 15 amino acids. Germline CDR1 reads LGHDT; CDR2 reads YNNKEL (reference sequence). Clones were sequenced by immunoSEQ multiplex PCR, and TCRdb holds only the in-frame ones, with some missing. The sample consists of tens of thousands of clones, 88% of them appearing once. This TCR derives from an adult in good health. The chain couples TRBV3-1 (or the pseudogene TRBV3-2) to TRBJ2-7; no clear D. The sample consisted of peripheral blood, taken on day 0 of AZD1222 vaccination. CDR3 in DNA: TGTGCCAGCAGCCAACAGCTACATGCATCCTACGAGCAGTACTTC. It codes for CASSQQLHASYEQYF.